This TCR beta chain was documented in a study of neurological immune-mediated disorders. The method for making cDNA was 5'RACE, and it used 10-nucleotide random UMIs. Each CDR3 protein gets one entry after TCRdb re-called the 5' RACE reads with MiXCR. Found here are 78,000 or so distinct CDR3 sequences, 4.5% to 6.5% of them singletons; the top ten hold around 2.2%. Germline-derived CDR1 and CDR2 are DFQATT and SNEGSKA (reference sequence). V lost 4 bases and J lost 3; bases outside the gene matches: 4. The CDR3 spans 14 residues. Study findings and constraints: There was no association between the multiple sclerosis repertoire cluster and any clinical or MRI feature.

This clonotype was seen more than once but under ten times. Its matching antigen is unknown. The specimen sequenced was PBMCs. The genes are TRBV20-1 and TRBJ2-3; 10 positions agree with TRBD2. The sequence came from a woman younger than 45 with multiple sclerosis. Here the CDR3 reads CSATASGSTDTQYF. CDR3 DNA: TGCAGTGCTACCGCTAGCGGGAGTACAGATACGCAGTATTTT.